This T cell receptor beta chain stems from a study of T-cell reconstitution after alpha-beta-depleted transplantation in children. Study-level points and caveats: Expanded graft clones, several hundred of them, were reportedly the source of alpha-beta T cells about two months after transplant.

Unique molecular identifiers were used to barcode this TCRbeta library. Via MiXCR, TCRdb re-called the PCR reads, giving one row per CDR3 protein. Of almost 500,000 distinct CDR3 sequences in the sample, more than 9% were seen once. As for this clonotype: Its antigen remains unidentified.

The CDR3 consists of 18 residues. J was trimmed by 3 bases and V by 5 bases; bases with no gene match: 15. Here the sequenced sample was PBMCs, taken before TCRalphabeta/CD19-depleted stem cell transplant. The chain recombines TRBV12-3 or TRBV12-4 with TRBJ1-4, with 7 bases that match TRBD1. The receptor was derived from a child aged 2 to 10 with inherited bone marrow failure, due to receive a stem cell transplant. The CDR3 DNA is TGTGCCAGCAGTCCGTTAACCCAAAGGGGGCATCCTAATGAAAAACTGTTTTTT. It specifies CASSPLTQRGHPNEKLFF.